This is a list of T cell receptor beta chains from one sample in a study of T cell responses to AZD1222 COVID-19 vaccine. Libraries were prepared by immunoSEQ multiplex PCR; TCRdb keeps only in-frame clonotypes and omits some of them. Of about 120,000 clones in the sample, approximately 90% were seen once. The sequencing here drew on peripheral blood, taken 28 days after the second AZD1222 dose. The receptors were sampled from an adult who received the AZD1222 COVID-19 vaccine. Both conserved end residues are part of each CDR3. A D gene is named only where the DNA matches it firmly. Clone size is shown for a subset of rows, as once, few, many or a class of expanded clone.

V,J,D,size,CDR3,DNA
TRBV15,TRBJ1-2,TRBD1,.,CATSRGTGGRRGGYTF,TGTGCCACCAGCAGAGGGACAGGGGGACGGCGGGGTGGCTACACCTTC
TRBV6-5,TRBJ2-1,TRBD2,.,CASSSGLVGEQFF,TGTGCCAGCAGTTCCGGACTAGTTGGTGAGCAGTTCTTC
TRBV20-1,TRBJ1-1,.,.,CSARFGIEAFF,TGCAGTGCTAGATTTGGAATTGAAGCTTTCTTT
TRBV27,TRBJ2-7,TRBD1,.,CASSHPGTGSYEQYF,TGTGCCAGCAGTCACCCCGGGACAGGATCCTACGAGCAGTACTTC
TRBV5-1,TRBJ2-5,.,.,CASSRGGGTDETQYF,TGCGCCAGCAGCCGGGGAGGGGGGACCGATGAGACCCAGTACTTC
TRBV30,TRBJ1-5,.,.,CAWSTGQNQPQHF,TGTGCCTGGAGTACGGGTCAGAATCAGCCCCAGCATTTT
TRBV3-1/TRBV3-2,TRBJ2-5,TRBD1,.,CASSLDRVKTQYF,TGTGCCAGCAGCTTGGACAGGGTTAAGACCCAGTACTTC
TRBV28,TRBJ1-5,.,.,CASSSRGRDYQPQHF,TGTGCCAGCAGTTCCAGGGGCAGGGATTATCAGCCCCAGCATTTT
TRBV5-1,TRBJ1-6,.,.,CASSTIGVYSPLHF,TGCGCCAGCAGTACGATTGGGGTATATTCACCCCTCCACTTT
TRBV29-1,TRBJ1-5,TRBD1,once,CSVVQGAANQPQHF,TGCAGCGTCGTACAGGGGGCCGCTAATCAGCCCCAGCATTTT
TRBV7-3,TRBJ1-2,.,.,CASSLGAGSYGYTF,TGTGCCAGCAGCTTAGGGGCAGGGTCCTATGGCTACACCTTC
TRBV25-1,TRBJ2-5,.,.,CASSEYSPGLETQYF,TGTGCCAGCAGTGAATATAGTCCAGGGTTAGAGACCCAGTACTTC
TRBV7-2,TRBJ1-2,.,.,CASSPGGTVANYGYTF,TGTGCCAGCAGCCCCGGGGGAACGGTCGCTAACTATGGCTACACCTTC
TRBV28,TRBJ1-2,TRBD1,.,CASSYPTGGYTF,TGTGCCAGCAGTTACCCGACAGGGGGATACACCTTC
TRBV2,TRBJ2-7,TRBD1,.,CASSGDRVIDEQYF,TGTGCCAGCAGTGGTGACAGGGTAATCGACGAGCAGTACTTC
TRBV6-1,TRBJ2-5,.,.,CASSDVQTQYF,TGTGCCAGCAGTGATGTTCAGACCCAGTACTTC
TRBV25-1,TRBJ1-3,.,.,CASSEAGTGNTIYF,TGTGCCAGCAGTGAGGCAGGGACTGGAAACACCATATATTTT
TRBV2,TRBJ1-5,.,.,CASREDHSNQPQHF,TGTGCCAGCAGAGAAGATCATAGCAATCAGCCCCAGCATTTT
TRBV18,TRBJ1-4,.,.,CASSLPLRGEKLFF,TGTGCCAGCTCACTCCCTTTAAGAGGTGAAAAACTGTTTTTT
TRBV12-5,TRBJ2-6,TRBD1,.,CASGPGQGGGANVLTF,TGTGCTAGTGGCCCTGGACAGGGCGGCGGGGCCAACGTCCTGACTTTC